The 25 T cell receptor beta chains in this list originate from one sample, sequenced in a study of siplizumab effects on memory and regulatory T cells. The protocol was immunoSEQ multiplex PCR, while the TCRdb copy is restricted to in-frame clones and leaves out a portion. The data hold fewer than 80,000 clones, with around 93% observed a single time. The material sequenced was CD8+ T cells sorted from blood. The receptor source for this set is a human donor in good health.

This sequence joins TRBV5-4 and TRBJ1-2; 10 bases agree with TRBD1. The V gene end was trimmed by 4 bases and the J gene end by 8 bases; junction bases not matched to a gene: 8. Germline V CDR1 and CDR2: SGHNT, YYREEE (reference sequence). The CDR3 spans 14 residues. CDR3 bases: TGTGCCAGCAGCACCGCCGGACAGGGGGACGGCTACACCTTC. It yields the protein CASSTAGQGDGYTF.

This chain links TRBV13 with TRBJ1-5, with D possibly matching TRBD1 (6 bases). Germline CDR1 PRHDT, CDR2 FYEKMQ (reference sequence). The CDR3 consists of 18 residues. V was pared by 1 base and J by 1 base, with 17 bases between. CDR3: CASSLDRGAGNSNQPQHF. CDR3 in DNA: TGTGCCAGCAGCTTAGACCGGGGGGCGGGGAACAGCAATCAGCCCCAGCATTTT.

The J gene is TRBJ2-3, the V gene TRBV11-2; possibly TRBD2 for D (6 bases). Trimming left V 4 bases short and J 7 bases short, with 15 bases between. The CDR3 is made up of 14 amino acids. CDR1 and CDR2 (germline): SGHAT, FQNNGV. Here the CDR3 reads CASSSNLDYNTQYF. The CDR3 DNA follows: TGTGCCAGCAGCTCGAACCTGGACTACAATACGCAGTATTTT.

The chain carries TRBV5-1 and TRBJ2-2; TRBD1 aligns across 7 bases. This CDR3 is built from 17 residues. Looked up from germline, CDR1 is SGHRS and CDR2 is YFSETQ. V shed 0 bases and J 0 bases; nucleotides not matched to a gene: 5. The CDR3 DNA reads as TGCGCCAGCAGCTTGGAGTTGGGACAGTCGAACACCGGGGAGCTGTTTTTT. Protein: CASSLELGQSNTGELFF.

The chain is built from TRBV10-1 and TRBJ2-1; D could derive from TRBD1 or TRBD2 (6 bases each). Germline assignment: CDR1 WNHNN and CDR2 SYGVQD (reference sequence). This CDR3 is built from 14 residues. V lost 1 base and J lost 8, with 12 bases in between. The CDR3 sequence: CASSELRGAHEQFF. The CDR3 nucleotides are TGCGCCAGCAGTGAGTTAAGGGGGGCACATGAGCAGTTCTTC.

The J gene is TRBJ2-6, the V gene TRBV5-6, with D perhaps matching TRBD1 or TRBD2 (6 bases each). Trimming pared 4 bases from V and 3 bases from J, leaving 11 bases between. The CDR3 consists of 15 residues. CDR1 and CDR2 from the germline V gene are SGHDT and YYEEEE. The CDR3 loop reads CASSAQGGGANVLTF. CDR3 in DNA: TGTGCCAGCAGCGCACAGGGAGGTGGGGCCAACGTCCTGACTTTC.

V is TRBV29-1 and J is TRBJ2-7; 9 positions agree with TRBD1. From germline, CDR1 is SQVTM and CDR2 ANQGSEA. The CDR3 is 14 amino acids. The J segment lost 2 bases and the V segment lost 2 bases, leaving 4 bases of the junction unmatched. CDR3 region: CSVEIWDRAYEQYF. The CDR3 DNA sequence: TGCAGCGTTGAAATTTGGGACAGGGCCTACGAGCAGTACTTC.

This clone occurred once. The chain couples TRBV5-6 to TRBJ1-1; D perhaps matches TRBD1 (6 bases). The V and J ends lost 0 bases and 3 bases respectively, with 15 bases between them. Germline V gene sequence: CDR1 SGHDT, CDR2 YYEEEE. The CDR3 spans 16 residues. The CDR3: CASSLALGGPDTEAFF. The CDR3 region has the DNA TGTGCCAGCAGCTTGGCCCTGGGGGGGCCTGACACTGAAGCTTTCTTT. Full variable domain (outside the CDR3, taken from reference TRBV5-6 and TRBJ1-1): DAGVTQSPTHLIKTRGQQVTLRCSPKSGHDTVSWYQQALGQGPQFIFQYYEEEERQRGNFPDRFSGHQFPNYSSELNVNALLLGDSALYLCASSLALGGPDTEAFFGQGTRLTVV.

Only one count was recorded for this clone. The chain uses TRBV9 and TRBJ1-1; weak D call: TRBD1 (6 bases). CDR1 is SGDLS and CDR2 is YYNGEE in the germline V gene. Trimming pared 0 bases from V and 7 bases from J, leaving 13 bases between. CDR3 length: 14 residues. The CDR3 region is CASSVEGGGLEAFF. DNA for the CDR3: TGTGCCAGCAGCGTAGAGGGTGGGGGGCTTGAAGCTTTCTTT.

The rearrangement uses TRBV18 and TRBJ2-1; 16 bases align to TRBD2. This CDR3 is 17 amino acids long. Losses at the gene ends were 5 bases for V and 9 bases for J; bases not matched to a gene: 10. CDR1 and CDR2 from the germline V gene are KGHSH and LQKENI. CDR3 in amino acids: CASSSISGTSGGVEQFF. Here the CDR3 DNA reads TGTGCCAGCTCATCCATTTCCGGGACTAGCGGGGGGGTTGAGCAGTTCTTC.

The CDR3 loop reads CASSLLAGPHEQYF. The CDR3 DNA follows: TGTGCCAGCAGTTTACTTGCGGGGCCCCACGAGCAGTACTTC. The chain recombines TRBV27 with TRBJ2-7, with D possibly being TRBD2 (6 bases). This CDR3 spans 14 amino acids. Germline CDR1 is MNHEY and CDR2 is SMNVEV (reference sequence). V was shortened by 2 bases and J by 5 bases, with 13 bases between the two germline ends.

CDR3 in DNA: TGTGCCAGCAGCCTGGGACAGGGGGGGACGTTGGAAAAACTGTTTTTT. Protein product: CASSLGQGGTLEKLFF. The chain has TRBV9 and TRBJ1-4; 11 bases match TRBD1. With 4 bases clipped from V and 8 bases from J, the junction kept 10 bases outside the gene matches. Germline V CDR1 and CDR2: SGDLS, YYNGEE. The CDR3 is 16 residues long.

V and J are TRBV4-3 and TRBJ2-2; D call uncertain. The CDR3 loop spans 13 amino acids. V gave up 0 bases and J gave up 6 bases, with 5 bases separating them. Germline V gene sequence: CDR1 LGHNA, CDR2 YSLEER. The CDR3 coding sequence is TGCGCCAGCAGCCAAGATATCTCCGGGGAGCTGTTTTTT. This translates into CASSQDISGELFF.

The chain uses TRBV6-5 and TRBJ2-7; a weak D match, TRBD1 (6 bases). This CDR3 is 14 amino acids long. V was cut by 2 bases and J by 2 bases, with 10 bases left in between. CDR1 and CDR2 from the germline V gene are MNHEY and SVGAGI. CDR3 sequence (DNA): TGTGCCAGCAGTTACGGGCCAGGGGCCTACGAGCAGTACTTC. It is translated as CASSYGPGAYEQYF.

CDR3 nucleotide sequence: TGTGCCAGCAGCCCCCTGACAGAACTCTATGGCTACACCTTC. Translating gives CASSPLTELYGYTF. V gene TRBV7-3 combines with J gene TRBJ1-2, with D tentatively TRBD1 (5 bases). The length of the CDR3 is 14 residues. V was cut by 5 bases and J by 4 bases, with 14 bases left in between. The germline gives CDR1 SGHTA, CDR2 FQGTGA.

The gene calls are TRBV18 and TRBJ2-7; D uncertain. Germline V gene sequence: CDR1 KGHSH, CDR2 LQKENI. CDR3 length: 12 residues. With 2 bases removed from V and 5 bases from J, the gap between germline ends came to 7 bases. The CDR3 sequence: CASSPRWDEQYF. CDR3 sequence (DNA): TGTGCCAGCTCACCAAGGTGGGACGAGCAGTACTTC.

This chain joins TRBV7-2 and TRBJ2-3, with TRBD2 matching 8 bases. Germline values: CDR1 SGHTA, CDR2 FQGNSA. This CDR3 comprises 14 residues. V was clipped by 4 bases and J by 6 bases; unmatched bases: 6. The CDR3 region has the DNA TGTGCCAGCAGCTGGGGGACTAGTTTTGATACGCAGTATTTT. Translation gives CASSWGTSFDTQYF.

The chain joins TRBV6-5 to TRBJ2-2; D is unresolved. The length of the CDR3 is 12 residues. CDR1 MNHEY and CDR2 SVGAGI come from the germline V gene. V was clipped by 6 bases and J by 6 bases, with 8 bases between them. The CDR3 here is CASRQGSGELFF. The CDR3 DNA reads as TGTGCCAGCAGGCAAGGTTCCGGGGAGCTGTTTTTT.

The chain couples TRBV4-1 to TRBJ1-4; 9 bases fit TRBD1. Trimming at V came to 5 bases and at J to 7 bases, leaving 8 bases not matched to a gene. Germline CDR1 is MGHRA and CDR2 is YSYEKL. The CDR3 spans 15 residues. CDR3 loop: CASSSQTGGGEKLFF. The CDR3 DNA reads as TGCGCCAGCAGCTCCCAGACAGGGGGGGGTGAAAAACTGTTTTTT.

This clone was seen just once. This chain connects TRBV4-1 to TRBJ1-5; the match to TRBD1 covers 7 bases. The CDR3 loop spans 14 amino acids. Germline lookup yields CDR1 MGHRA and CDR2 YSYEKL. J was trimmed by 3 bases and V by 8 bases; bases with no gene match: 7. The CDR3 spells CASSQGTDNQPQHF. The CDR3 DNA reads as TGCGCCAGCTCCCAGGGGACAGACAATCAGCCCCAGCATTTT.

This chain uses TRBV27 with TRBJ1-1; D gene unclear. The CDR3 spans 13 residues. Germline-derived CDR1 and CDR2 are MNHEY and SMNVEV (reference sequence). Trimming cost V 10 bases and J 1 base, with 13 bases left between them. CDR3 sequence (DNA): TGTGCCACCGGCCACGGGAGGAACACTGAAGCTTTCTTT. Protein sequence: CATGHGRNTEAFF.

V usage is TRBV5-6 and J usage is TRBJ2-7; D is perhaps TRBD1 (6 bases). This CDR3 is 14 amino acids long. The germline V gene has CDR1 SGHDT and CDR2 YYEEEE. V lost 1 base and J lost 2, with 10 bases in between. CDR3 loop: CASSLRQATYEQYF. CDR3 coding DNA: TGTGCCAGCAGCTTGAGACAGGCAACCTACGAGCAGTACTTC.

The J gene is TRBJ2-2, the V gene TRBV6-1; no clear D gene. CDR3 length: 15 residues. V dropped 1 base and J dropped 1 base, with 7 bases sitting between them. The germline V gene has CDR1 MNHNS and CDR2 SASEGT. In DNA form, the CDR3 reads TGTGCCAGCAGTGAAGGACTCGGGAACACCGGGGAGCTGTTTTTT. It codes for CASSEGLGNTGELFF.

This rearrangement joins TRBV5-6 to TRBJ2-3; the match to TRBD1 covers 8 bases. The CDR3 spans 15 residues. Per the germline V gene, CDR1 is SGHDT and CDR2 is YYEEEE. V lost 5 bases, J lost 0 bases, and 5 bases stayed unmatched. The CDR3 DNA follows: TGTGCCAGCAGGGTACAGGGGGGCAGCACAGATACGCAGTATTTT. It translates to CASRVQGGSTDTQYF.

The chain has TRBV5-4 and TRBJ2-1; 11 bases fit TRBD2. Per germline, CDR1 SGHNT and CDR2 YYREEE (reference sequence). The CDR3 consists of 12 residues. The trim removed 9 bases at V and 7 bases at J, leaving 3 bases unmatched. CDR3 protein: CAISGGANEQFF. CDR3 nucleotides: TGTGCCATTAGCGGGGGGGCGAATGAGCAGTTCTTC.